This TCR beta chain was sequenced during a study of T cells in Graves' hyperthyroidism and ophthalmopathy. This clonotype has ten or more counts. The TCR beta CDR3 regions underwent amplification using RNA transcripts as the source. When the TCR CDR3 underwent first-round RT-PCR, the HTBI primer set was used. MiXCR, applied by TCRdb to the multiplex PCR reads, yields one record per CDR3 protein. Among more than 300,000 distinct CDR3 sequences, roughly 15% were seen once, and the ten largest hold about 18%. The germline CDR1 and CDR2 sequences are MNHEY and SMNVEV (reference sequence). The V segment lost 6 bases and the J segment 3 bases; nucleotides outside the gene matches: 13. The CDR3 loop spans 17 amino acids.

The chain links TRBV27 to TRBJ1-1, with 10 bases aligning to TRBD1. Source material: blood. The TCR comes from a woman aged 25 to 39 with Graves' ophthalmopathy. CDR3 sequence reads: CASRPSGTGEYYTEAFF. The CDR3 DNA reads as TGTGCCAGCAGACCCTCCGGGACAGGGGAATACTACACTGAAGCTTTCTTT.